The rows below give T cell receptor beta chains drawn from one sample of a study of PD-1 blockade in classical Hodgkin lymphoma. The table came from immunoSEQ multiplex PCR; TCRdb's copy has only in-frame clones and leaves some out. The sample contains some 39,000 clones, roughly 73% of which appear only once. The specimen was peripheral blood mononuclear cells (PBMCs), collected before the fourth cycle of nivolumab. Receptors were obtained from a human donor with classical Hodgkin lymphoma. CDR3s include the opening cysteine and the closing phenylalanine or tryptophan. A D gene is named only where the DNA matches it firmly. The size entry is marked missing in some rows and otherwise reads once, few, many or a size class.

NA	TRBV21-1	TRBJ2-6	NA	TGTGCCAGCAGCCACCGGGACAGGGGGAGATCCACGACCCTCTCTGGGGCCAACGTCCTGACTTTC	CASSHRDRGRSTTLSGANVLTF
NA	TRBV9	TRBJ2-3	TRBD1	TGTGCCAGCAGCCCCCAACAGGGGGTAGATACGCAGTATTTT	CASSPQQGVDTQYF
NA	TRBV11-2	TRBJ1-5	NA	TGTGCCAGCAGCTTAGCACCCGATCGGCCCCAGCATTTT	CASSLAPDRPQHF
NA	TRBV7-2	TRBJ1-5	NA	TGTGCCAGCAGCTTAGATGGGCAGCCCCAGCATTTT	CASSLDGQPQHF
NA	TRBV4-3	TRBJ1-2	NA	TGCGCCAGCAGCCAAGTAATGATGACAGCAAGTGGCTACACCTTC	CASSQVMMTASGYTF
NA	TRBV4-3	TRBJ1-5	NA	TGCGCCAGCAGCCAGAAATATAGCAATCAGCCCCAGCATTTT	CASSQKYSNQPQHF
NA	TRBV18	TRBJ1-1	NA	TGTGCCAGCTCACCACCACTCGCCCTGAACACTGAAGCTTTCTTT	CASSPPLALNTEAFF
few	TRBV19	TRBJ1-2	NA	TGTGCCAGTCGTGCACTTGTCTATGGCTACACCTTC	CASRALVYGYTF
NA	TRBV4-3	TRBJ1-2	NA	TGCGCCAGCAGCCAAGTCGTCTCAGGGAATAACTATGGCTACACCTTC	CASSQVVSGNNYGYTF
NA	TRBV11-2	TRBJ1-6	NA	TGTGCCAGCAGCTTAGGGTTATGGTACCGAAATTCACCCCTCCACTTT	CASSLGLWYRNSPLHF
NA	TRBV28	TRBJ1-5	TRBD1	TGTGCCAGCAGTTTAGTCCAGGGGGGTCAGCCCCAGCATTTT	CASSLVQGGQPQHF
NA	TRBV6-5	TRBJ1-3	NA	TGTGCCAGCAGTACCGGTAGAAACACCATATATTTT	CASSTGRNTIYF
NA	TRBV7-9	TRBJ1-1	NA	TGTGCCAGCAGTTCCACAGGGAACACTGAAGCTTTCTTT	CASSSTGNTEAFF
NA	TRBV7-7	TRBJ2-6	NA	TGTGCTAGCAGCCCCAGCTCTGGGGCCAACGTCCTGACTTTC	CASSPSSGANVLTF
NA	TRBV5-1	TRBJ2-5	TRBD2	TGCGCCAGCAGCTTGGGGACTAGCGATGAGACCCAGTACTTC	CASSLGTSDETQYF
NA	TRBV5-5	TRBJ2-1	NA	TGTGCCAGCAGCGGGTGGGACAATGAGCAGTTCTTC	CASSGWDNEQFF
once	TRBV7-2	TRBJ1-1	TRBD1	TGTGCCAGCAGCTCGTACAGGGGTATGGGGAACACTGAAGCTTTCTTT	CASSSYRGMGNTEAFF
NA	TRBV7-9	TRBJ2-3	NA	TGTGCCAGCAGCCGCAGGAGAGAGGTCAGCACAGATACGCAGTATTTT	CASSRRREVSTDTQYF
NA	TRBV28	TRBJ1-6	NA	TGTGCCAGCAGTTCCCCTGGCGGTGGGGGAGGTTCACCCCTCCACTTT	CASSSPGGGGGSPLHF
NA	TRBV11-2	TRBJ2-7	TRBD2	TGTGCCAGCAGCTACCTAGCGGGGGGGTTTTGGCAGTACTTC	CASSYLAGGFWQYF
NA	TRBV18	TRBJ1-1	TRBD1	TGTGCCAGCTCACCCACAGGGGGCAATATGAACACTGAAGCTTTCTTT	CASSPTGGNMNTEAFF
NA	TRBV6-5	TRBJ1-4	NA	TGTGCCAGCAGTCGGGGGGGCGTAGGTAATGAAAAACTGTTTTTT	CASSRGGVGNEKLFF
many	TRBV7-7	TRBJ2-2	NA	TGTGCTAGCAGCTTAGAGCAGAAATCGACCGGGGAGCTGTTTTTT	CASSLEQKSTGELFF
NA	TRBV10-3	TRBJ1-5	NA	TGTGCCATCAGGCAGGGGCTGTTCCAGCCCCAGCATTTT	CAIRQGLFQPQHF
NA	TRBV6-6	TRBJ1-1	TRBD1	TGTGCCAGCACCTTCGGACAGGGACTAGCCACTGAAGCTTTCTTT	CASTFGQGLATEAFF
NA	TRBV27	TRBJ1-6	NA	TGTGCCAGCAGTCCTATCCTGACTGTCACCTATAATTCACCCCTCCACTTT	CASSPILTVTYNSPLHF
NA	TRBV6-5	TRBJ1-2	NA	TGTGCCAGCAGTACCCAGGGGGGCTACACCTTC	CASSTQGGYTF
NA	TRBV20-1	TRBJ1-2	TRBD1	TGCAGTGCACAGGGGAACTATGGCTACACCTTC	CSAQGNYGYTF
NA	TRBV5-5	TRBJ2-2	NA	TGTGCCAGCAGCCAAAGGACAAGTACGAACACCGGGGAGCTGTTTTTT	CASSQRTSTNTGELFF